The clone carrying this TCR beta chain appeared a few times. This specimen comes from a study of blood T cell repertoires in COVID-19. Whole-study context: COVID-19 samples from acute and convalescent phases originated in the United States, Italy and Spain. T cells, B-cell-depleted T cells, or PBMCs supplied cDNA or gDNA.

CDR3 length: 13 residues. The germline V gene has CDR1 SQVTM and CDR2 ANQGSEA. The J segment lost 2 bases and the V segment lost 5 bases, leaving 6 bases of the junction unmatched. In the authors' workflow: Nucleated cell number was recorded as an estimate derived from reference gene primer amplification. Assay used: immunoSEQ multiplex PCR; TCRdb lists only in-frame clones, some missing. That table furnishes V, J and clone size, whereas the DNA furnished D and trimming. This sample yields roughly 73,000 clones, of which nearly 90% are seen a single time; around 2.8% belongs to the top ten. The sequenced sample was peripheral blood. This TCR derives from a man in his 70s with active or convalescent COVID-19. V is TRBV29-1 and J is TRBJ2-7, with 7 bases that match TRBD2. The CDR3 DNA reads TGCAGCGTTTGGTCGGGAGGAACCTACGAGCAGTACTTC. Translating it yields CSVWSGGTYEQYF.